This T cell receptor (beta chain) came from a study of memory CD4+ T cells and cytomegalovirus serostatus. Study conclusions and caveats: Of roughly 180 reported CMV TCRbeta sequences, under 70 were found in memory CD4+ repertoires.

As concerns this clone: As yet, its antigen is unknown.

The sort gate was single viable CD3+CD4+CD8-CD45RO+ cells for memory CD4+ T cells. CD4+ T cells were isolated by positive magnetic selection. Per the original data handling: After removing out-of-frame reads, approximately 2.2 million distinct TCRbeta sequences remained. Method: immunoSEQ multiplex PCR; TCRdb's copy keeps in-frame clones and lacks some. From that table come the V and J calls and clone size; the DNA was used to work out D and trimming. Of 75,000 to 95,000 clones listed, roughly 80% were seen once; the top ten hold roughly 0.79%. The specimen sequenced was memory CD4+ T cells from blood. The receptor was isolated from an adult in good health and CMV-seronegative.

Written as DNA, the CDR3 is TGTGCCAGCAGCTCGCTAAGCACAGATACGCAGTATTTT. It yields the protein CASSSLSTDTQYF. J is TRBJ2-3 and V is TRBV9; no clear D. The length of the CDR3 is 13 residues. Per germline, CDR1 SGDLS and CDR2 YYNGEE. V shed 4 bases and J shed 0 bases, with 6 bases lying between them.